Listed here are 14 T cell receptor beta chains from one sample, sequenced in a study of blood T cell repertoires in COVID-19. Repertoires were generated with immunoSEQ multiplex PCR, while TCRdb's copy carries only in-frame clones and drops some. The sample has roughly 140,000 clones, roughly 84% seen once. The sample was peripheral blood. These receptor sequences come from a woman between 50 and 59 years old in a cohort sampled during active or convalescent COVID-19.

The chain joins TRBV19 to TRBJ2-2; perhaps TRBD2 as D (6 bases). Germline CDR1 reads LNHDA; CDR2 reads SQIVND (reference sequence). The CDR3 is 15 amino acids. Trimming removed 6 bases at V and 0 bases at J, with 11 bases between. The CDR3 coding sequence is TGTGCCAGTAGGAGCCGGGGGTCGAACACCGGGGAGCTGTTTTTT. This codes for CASRSRGSNTGELFF.

The V gene is TRBV5-6, the J gene TRBJ2-3; 7 nucleotides line up with TRBD2. CDR3 size: 15 residues. V lost 4 bases to trimming and J lost 0 bases; unmatched junction nucleotides: 5. Germline V gene sequence: CDR1 SGHDT, CDR2 YYEEEE. CDR3 residues: CASSPLAASTDTQYF. As DNA, the CDR3 is TGTGCCAGCAGCCCGCTAGCGGCGAGCACAGATACGCAGTATTTT.

This clone was detected only a few times. The chain employs TRBV19 and TRBJ1-2; unclear D gene. The CDR3 extends over 14 amino acids. The germline V gene encodes CDR1 LNHDA and CDR2 SQIVND (reference sequence). Trimming pared 1 base from V and 0 bases from J, leaving 6 bases between. The CDR3 region is CASSIGLANYGYTF. CDR3 nucleotide sequence: TGTGCCAGTAGTATAGGGCTGGCTAACTATGGCTACACCTTC. Variable domain in full (rest from reference TRBV19 and TRBJ1-2): DGGITQSPKYLFRKEGQNVTLSCEQNLNHDAMYWYRQDPGQGLRLIYYSQIVNDFQKGDIAEGYSVSREKKESFPLTVTSAQKNPTAFYLCASSIGLANYGYTFGSGTRLTVV.

The chain recombines TRBV6-2 or TRBV6-3 with TRBJ1-5; D may be TRBD1 (5 bases). CDR3 size: 15 residues. Germline loops: CDR1 MNHEY, CDR2 SVGEGT. The ends were cut back, 0 bases at V and 6 bases at J, with 12 bases in the middle. This CDR3 is CASSYSAGLGQPQHF. CDR3 bases: TGTGCCAGCAGTTACTCGGCAGGGCTCGGTCAGCCCCAGCATTTT.

J is TRBJ1-4 and V is TRBV5-1; tentatively, D is TRBD1 (5 bases). CDR1 and CDR2 (germline): SGHRS, YFSETQ. Trimming pared 2 bases from V and 7 bases from J, leaving 15 bases between. The CDR3 has 15 amino acids. CDR3 in amino acids: CASSLQGAKSEKLFF. The DNA of the CDR3 is TGCGCCAGCAGCTTACAAGGGGCTAAAAGTGAAAAACTGTTTTTT. Variable domain in full (rest from reference TRBV5-1 and TRBJ1-4): KAGVTQTPRYLIKTRGQQVTLSCSPISGHRSVSWYQQTPGQGLQFLFEYFSETQRNKGNFPGRFSGRQFSNSRSEMNVSTLELGDSALYLCASSLQGAKSEKLFFGSGTQLSVL.

This chain joins TRBV5-1 and TRBJ1-1; 10 nucleotides line up with TRBD1. The germline V gene has CDR1 SGHRS and CDR2 YFSETQ. V was pared by 5 bases and J by 2 bases, with 6 bases of the junction left unmatched. The CDR3 is made up of 15 amino acids. DNA of the CDR3: TGCGCCAGCAGGAACCGGGACAGGGGAAACACTGAAGCTTTCTTT. Translating it yields CASRNRDRGNTEAFF.

V usage is TRBV6-2 or TRBV6-3 and J usage is TRBJ2-1; 9 bases match TRBD1. Germline CDR1 and CDR2: MNHEY and SVGEGT. J gave up 0 bases and V 6 bases, and 9 bases lay outside the gene matches. The CDR3 contains 17 residues. Written as DNA, the CDR3 is TGTGCCAGCAGCTTCCGCGGGACAGGGAGCTCCTACAATGAGCAGTTCTTC. It yields the protein CASSFRGTGSSYNEQFF.

CDR3 sequence (DNA): TGTGCCAGCGCTATTAACTATGGCTACACCTTC. This encodes CASAINYGYTF. The chain combines TRBV6-5 with TRBJ1-2; D is ambiguous. V lost 8 bases, J lost 1 base, and 5 bases lay in between. CDR1 and CDR2 (germline): MNHEY, SVGAGI. The CDR3 extends over 11 amino acids.

V usage is TRBV2 and J usage is TRBJ1-2, with 9 bases aligning to TRBD1. This CDR3 has 16 residues. V shed 8 bases and J 0 bases; nucleotides not matched to a gene: 10. Germline V gives CDR1 SNHLY, CDR2 FYNNEI. The CDR3 DNA sequence: TGTGCCAGCTCCCGGGACAGGGAAACAACTAACTATGGCTACACCTTC. Amino acids: CASSRDRETTNYGYTF.

J is TRBJ1-1 and V is TRBV18; no firm D call. CDR1 is KGHSH, CDR2 LQKENI, per germline. The CDR3 extends over 14 amino acids. V lost 2 bases to trimming and J lost 3 bases, with 10 bases between them. The CDR3 reads CASSPFGRDTEAFF. The DNA for the CDR3 is TGTGCCAGCTCACCATTCGGTCGAGACACTGAAGCTTTCTTT.

This rearrangement joins TRBV9 to TRBJ2-5; TRBD1 matches 12 bases. The germline gives CDR1 SGDLS, CDR2 YYNGEE. With 7 bases clipped from V and 4 bases from J, the junction kept 8 bases outside the gene matches. The CDR3 spans 15 residues. The CDR3 DNA reads TGTGCCAGCGACAGGGGACAGGGGGCGAGAGAGACCCAGTACTTC. Translating gives CASDRGQGARETQYF. Supplemented by reference TRBV9 and TRBJ2-5, the full variable domain reads DSGVTQTPKHLITATGQRVTLRCSPRSGDLSVYWYQQSLDQGLQFLIQYYNGEERAKGNILERFSAQQFPDLHSELNLSSLELGDSALYFCASDRGQGARETQYFGPGTRLLVL.

The chain links TRBV6-5 to TRBJ1-1; 7 bases are shared with TRBD1. CDR1 is MNHEY and CDR2 is SVGAGI in the germline V gene. The CDR3 has 14 residues. J was trimmed by 3 bases and V by 7 bases; bases with no gene match: 8. The CDR3 here is CASTKDRSDTEAFF. The CDR3 nucleotides read TGTGCCAGCACCAAGGACAGGTCGGACACTGAAGCTTTCTTT.

The rearrangement joins TRBV15 to TRBJ2-3; TRBD1 might be the D (5 bases). Trimming shortened V by 5 bases and J by 1 base, and 10 bases separated the two germline ends. Germline V lookup: CDR1 LNHNV, CDR2 YYDKDF (reference sequence). This CDR3 has 14 amino acids. The chain's CDR3 is CATSPGRGTDTQYF. The CDR3 nucleotides are TGTGCCACCAGCCCCGGCAGGGGCACAGATACGCAGTATTTT.

The chain carries TRBV3-1 (or the pseudogene TRBV3-2) and TRBJ2-5; D possibly corresponds to TRBD1 (5 bases). Trimming cost V 7 bases and J 9 bases, with 12 bases left between them. Looked up from germline, CDR1 is LGHDT and CDR2 is YNNKEL (reference sequence). This CDR3 is 11 amino acids long. CDR3 nucleotide sequence: TGTGCCAGCAAAGGCAGGGATCCCCAGTACTTC. Its protein is CASKGRDPQYF.